This TCR beta chain was captured by sequencing in a study of blood T cells in healthy people across ages. Points from the study as a whole: Relative to aged donors, long-lived donors carried more naive CD4+ cells and displayed higher diversity. Reliance upon unsorted PBMCs precluded definitive naive versus antigen-experienced comparison.

This clonotype turned up a few times. Antigen unknown. A second PCR, run for about 7 to 11 cycles, used a sample-barcoded 5' primer plus a J-beta primer mix. TCRdb re-called the 5' RACE reads through MiXCR, storing one row per CDR3 protein. This sample has 850,000 to 950,000 distinct CDR3 sequences, with around 30% found just once. CDR3 length: 14 amino acids. Every donor provided 7.5 to 10 milliliters of peripheral blood. Per-sample yields of isolated PBMCs were at least 6 million. The chain uses TRBV12-3 or TRBV12-4 and TRBJ1-1; D unresolved. The sequence was collected from a woman over 75 in good health. The specimen was blood. For the CDR3, the DNA is TGTGCTATCTCGCGTGGGAAAGGGTACACTGAAGCTTTCTTT. Translated, it gives CAISRGKGYTEAFF.